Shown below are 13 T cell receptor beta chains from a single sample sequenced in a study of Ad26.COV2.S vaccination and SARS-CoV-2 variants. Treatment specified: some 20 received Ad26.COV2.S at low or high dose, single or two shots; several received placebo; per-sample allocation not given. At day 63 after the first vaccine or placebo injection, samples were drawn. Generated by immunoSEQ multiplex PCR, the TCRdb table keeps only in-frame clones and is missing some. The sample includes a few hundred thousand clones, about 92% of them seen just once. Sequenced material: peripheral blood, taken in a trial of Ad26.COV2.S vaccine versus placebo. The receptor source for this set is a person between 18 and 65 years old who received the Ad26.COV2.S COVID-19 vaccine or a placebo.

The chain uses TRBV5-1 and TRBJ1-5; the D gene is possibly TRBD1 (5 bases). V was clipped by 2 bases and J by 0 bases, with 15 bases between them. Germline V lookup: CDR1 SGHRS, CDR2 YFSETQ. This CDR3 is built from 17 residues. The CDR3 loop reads CASSLGQGNYSNQPQHF. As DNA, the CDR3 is TGCGCCAGCAGCTTAGGGCAGGGCAATTATAGCAATCAGCCCCAGCATTTT.

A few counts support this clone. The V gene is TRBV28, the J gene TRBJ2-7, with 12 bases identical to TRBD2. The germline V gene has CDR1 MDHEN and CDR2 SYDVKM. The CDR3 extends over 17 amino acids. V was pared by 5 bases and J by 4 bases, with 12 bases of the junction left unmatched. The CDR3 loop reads CASSRAGLAGPIYEQYF. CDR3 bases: TGTGCCAGCAGTCGGGCAGGACTAGCGGGGCCGATATACGAGCAGTACTTC.

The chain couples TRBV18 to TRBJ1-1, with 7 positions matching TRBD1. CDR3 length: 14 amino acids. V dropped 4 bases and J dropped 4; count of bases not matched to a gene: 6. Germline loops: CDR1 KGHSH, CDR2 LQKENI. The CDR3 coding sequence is TGTGCCAGCTCACAGGGGGCCCGGGTCACTGAAGCTTTCTTT. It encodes CASSQGARVTEAFF.

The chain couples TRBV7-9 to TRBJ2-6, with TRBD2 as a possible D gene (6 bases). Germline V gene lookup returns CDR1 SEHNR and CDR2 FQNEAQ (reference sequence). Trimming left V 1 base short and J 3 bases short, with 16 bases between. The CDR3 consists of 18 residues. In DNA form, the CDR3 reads TGTGCCAGCAGCTTAGGGACCGGGACTTCCCTTGGGGCCAACGTCCTGACTTTC. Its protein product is CASSLGTGTSLGANVLTF.

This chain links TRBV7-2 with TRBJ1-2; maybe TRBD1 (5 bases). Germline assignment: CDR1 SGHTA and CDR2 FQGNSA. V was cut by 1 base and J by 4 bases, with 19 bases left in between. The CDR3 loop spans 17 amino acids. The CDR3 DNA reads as TGTGCCAGCAGCTTAGGTTCAAGGGGACGAAACTTCTATGGCTACACCTTC. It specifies CASSLGSRGRNFYGYTF.

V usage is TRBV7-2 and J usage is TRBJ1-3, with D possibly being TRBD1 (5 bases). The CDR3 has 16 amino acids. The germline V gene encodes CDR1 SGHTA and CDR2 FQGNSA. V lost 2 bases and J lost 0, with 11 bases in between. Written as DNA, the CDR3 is TGTGCCAGCAGCTTAAGGGGCCAGGTCTCTGGAAACACCATATATTTT. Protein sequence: CASSLRGQVSGNTIYF.

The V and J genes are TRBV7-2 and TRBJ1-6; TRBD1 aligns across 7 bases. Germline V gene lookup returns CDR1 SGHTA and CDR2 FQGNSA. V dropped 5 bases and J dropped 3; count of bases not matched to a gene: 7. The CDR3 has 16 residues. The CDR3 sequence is CASSGTTGYYNSPLHF. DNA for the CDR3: TGTGCCAGCAGCGGGACGACAGGGTACTATAATTCACCCCTCCACTTT.

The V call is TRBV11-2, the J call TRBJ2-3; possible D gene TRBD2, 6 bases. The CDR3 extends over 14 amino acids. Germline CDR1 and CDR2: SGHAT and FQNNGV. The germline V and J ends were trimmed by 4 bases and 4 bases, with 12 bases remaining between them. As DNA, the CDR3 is TGTGCCAGCAGCTACGGGACTCCGCCAGATACGCAGTATTTT. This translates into CASSYGTPPDTQYF.

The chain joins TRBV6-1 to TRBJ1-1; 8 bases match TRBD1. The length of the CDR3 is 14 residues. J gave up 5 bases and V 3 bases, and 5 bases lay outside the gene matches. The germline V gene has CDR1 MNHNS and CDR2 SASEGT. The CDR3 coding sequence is TGTGCCAGCAGTGACAACAGGGGGGAAACTGAAGCTTTCTTT. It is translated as CASSDNRGETEAFF.

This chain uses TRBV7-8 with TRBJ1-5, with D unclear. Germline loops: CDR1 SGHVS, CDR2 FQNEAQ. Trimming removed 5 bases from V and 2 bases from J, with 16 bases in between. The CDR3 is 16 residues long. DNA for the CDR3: TGTGCCAGCAGCCCTTCGATGGCGGGAGGCAATCAGCCCCAGCATTTT. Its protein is CASSPSMAGGNQPQHF.

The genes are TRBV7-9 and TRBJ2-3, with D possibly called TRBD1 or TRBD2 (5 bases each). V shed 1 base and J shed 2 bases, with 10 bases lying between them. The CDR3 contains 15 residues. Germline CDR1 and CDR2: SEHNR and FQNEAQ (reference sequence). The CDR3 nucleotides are TGTGCCAGCAGCTTAGGAGTGGGGGTCACAGATACGCAGTATTTT. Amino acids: CASSLGVGVTDTQYF.

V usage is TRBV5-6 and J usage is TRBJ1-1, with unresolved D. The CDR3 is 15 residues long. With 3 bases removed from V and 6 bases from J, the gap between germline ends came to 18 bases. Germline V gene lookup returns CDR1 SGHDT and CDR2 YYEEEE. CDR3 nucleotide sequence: TGTGCCAGCAGCTGGAGCCCCCCTAGCCTCCCTGAAGCTTTCTTT. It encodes CASSWSPPSLPEAFF. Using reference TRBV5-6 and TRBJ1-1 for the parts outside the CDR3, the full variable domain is DAGVTQSPTHLIKTRGQQVTLRCSPKSGHDTVSWYQQALGQGPQFIFQYYEEEERQRGNFPDRFSGHQFPNYSSELNVNALLLGDSALYLCASSWSPPSLPEAFFGQGTRLTVV.

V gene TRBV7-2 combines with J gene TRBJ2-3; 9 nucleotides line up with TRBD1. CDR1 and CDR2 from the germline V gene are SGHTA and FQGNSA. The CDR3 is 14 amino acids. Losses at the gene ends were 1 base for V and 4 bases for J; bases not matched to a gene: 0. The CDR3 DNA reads TGTGCCAGCAGCTTAGGACAGGGGGCAGATACGCAGTATTTT. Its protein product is CASSLGQGADTQYF.